This T cell receptor (beta chain) originates from a study of blood T cells in healthy people across ages. The authors isolated at least 6 million PBMCs per sample. With a J-beta primer mix and a sample-barcoded 5' primer, a second PCR ran roughly 6 to 11 cycles. A single record per CDR3 protein comes from TCRdb applying MiXCR to the 5' RACE reads. The table lists around 1.5 million distinct CDR3 sequences, around 36% of them singletons. Concerning this clonotype: Its antigen is undetermined.

The study, taken as a whole, reports: Long-lived donors had more naive CD4+ cells and higher diversity than aged donors. Per million T cells, the diversity of TCR beta decreased roughly linearly as age advanced.

This sequence originates from a woman in her thirties in good health. Sequences were obtained from blood.

The CDR3 is CASSSWGGHEQFF. The CDR3 nucleotides are TGTGCCAGCAGTAGTTGGGGGGGCCATGAGCAGTTCTTC. The rearrangement uses TRBV2 and TRBJ2-1, with TRBD2 as a possible D gene (7 bases). Germline CDR1 reads SNHLY; CDR2 reads FYNNEI. The CDR3 has 13 amino acids. V shed 5 bases and J shed 8 bases, with 13 bases lying between them.